This T cell receptor beta chain was documented in a study of cytomegalovirus exposure and HLA in healthy donors. Study-level results: Later examination showed HLA-associated TCR beta chains had greater clonal expansion than equally common others.

For this clone: Its antigen remains unidentified.

60 Vbeta and 13 Jbeta primers were used in PCR. Here immunoSEQ multiplex PCR was the method, and the copy in TCRdb shows in-frame clones only, minus some. The sample includes around 120,000 clones, about four fifths of them seen just once. What was sequenced was PBMCs. This sequence was found in a female donor in good health and CMV-seropositive.

CDR3 sequence reads: CASGDNFYGYTF. The DNA for the CDR3 is TGTGCTAGTGGAGACAATTTCTATGGCTACACCTTC. The chain is built from TRBV12-5 and TRBJ1-2; D is unresolved. This CDR3 is built from 12 residues. Germline CDR1 is LGHNT and CDR2 is FRNRAP. Trimming left V 6 bases short and J 4 bases short, with 9 bases between.